This TCR beta chain was retrieved from a study of shared clonotypes between healthy human individuals. Study at large: The donors, two women and a few men, were aged 18 to 49. Researchers assigned three CD4 naive, three CD4 memory, two CD8 naive and one CD8 memory plate to each donor.

This clone was seen only a few times. Donation came from healthy HIV-negative adults that had no recent acute infections or vaccinations. Caucasian adults living in Nashville, Tennessee, provided all samples. Sequencing was performed with immunoSEQ multiplex PCR; in TCRdb, only in-frame clones are kept and a portion is missing. The sample shows 2 million to 2.5 million clones, around 92% of them seen only once. The material sequenced was naive CD4+ T cells from PBMCs. Subset reported: CD45RA+ positively selected. This clonotype originated in a man aged 18 to 29 in good health. Some clones in this sample may be carry-over from other donors' samples.

CDR3 DNA sequence: TGTGCCAGCAGAGCGACAGGGGTGGGAGGCTACACCTTC. Its protein product is CASRATGVGGYTF. The chain has TRBV25-1 and TRBJ1-2, with 8 bases aligning to TRBD1. Trimming at V came to 6 bases and at J to 8 bases, leaving 8 bases not matched to a gene. Germline V gene lookup returns CDR1 MGHDK and CDR2 SYGVNS. The CDR3 has 13 residues.